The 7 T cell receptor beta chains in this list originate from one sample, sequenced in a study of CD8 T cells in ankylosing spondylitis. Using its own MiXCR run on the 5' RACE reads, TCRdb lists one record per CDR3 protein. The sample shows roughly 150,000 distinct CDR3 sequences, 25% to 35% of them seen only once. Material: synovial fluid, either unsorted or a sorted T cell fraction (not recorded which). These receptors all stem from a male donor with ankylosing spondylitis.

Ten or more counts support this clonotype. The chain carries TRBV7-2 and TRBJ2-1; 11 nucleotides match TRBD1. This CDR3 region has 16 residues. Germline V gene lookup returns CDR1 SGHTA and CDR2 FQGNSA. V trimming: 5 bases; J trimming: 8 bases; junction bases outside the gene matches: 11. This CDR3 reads CASSTIRTGGDYEQFF. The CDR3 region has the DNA TGTGCCAGCAGCACTATCAGGACAGGGGGCGACTATGAGCAGTTCTTC.

The CDR3 bases are TGCGCCAGCGGGACTCATACCTACAATGAGCAGTTCTTC. Amino acids: CASGTHTYNEQFF. V is TRBV10-2 and J is TRBJ2-1, with D possibly being TRBD2 (6 bases). Germline V gene lookup returns CDR1 WSHSY and CDR2 SAAADI. V shed 8 bases and J shed 2 bases, with 10 bases lying between them. This CDR3 has 13 amino acids.

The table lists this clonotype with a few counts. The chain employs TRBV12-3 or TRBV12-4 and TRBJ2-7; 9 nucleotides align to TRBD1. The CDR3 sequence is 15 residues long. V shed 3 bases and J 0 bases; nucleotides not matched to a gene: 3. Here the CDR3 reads CASSLGQGNSYEQYF. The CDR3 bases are TGTGCCAGCAGTTTGGGACAGGGAAACTCCTACGAGCAGTACTTC.

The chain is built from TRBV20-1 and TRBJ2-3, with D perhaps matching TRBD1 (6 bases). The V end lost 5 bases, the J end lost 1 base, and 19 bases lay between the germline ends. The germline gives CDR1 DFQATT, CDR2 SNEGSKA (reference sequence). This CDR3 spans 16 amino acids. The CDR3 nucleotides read TGCAGTGCTTACAAAGACAGGATGGAGGGCACAGATACGCAGTATTTT. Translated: CSAYKDRMEGTDTQYF.

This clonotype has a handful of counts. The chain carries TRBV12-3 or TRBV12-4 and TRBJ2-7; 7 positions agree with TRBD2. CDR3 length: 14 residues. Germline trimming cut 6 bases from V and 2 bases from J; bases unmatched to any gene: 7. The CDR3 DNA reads TGTGCCAGCAGGGAAGCGGGGTCCACCTACGAGCAGTACTTC. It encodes CASREAGSTYEQYF.

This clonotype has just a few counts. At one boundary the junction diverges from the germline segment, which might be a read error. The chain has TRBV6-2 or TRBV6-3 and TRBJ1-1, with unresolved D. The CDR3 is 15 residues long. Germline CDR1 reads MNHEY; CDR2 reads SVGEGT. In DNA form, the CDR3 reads TGTGCCAGCAGTTACTCCGGCAGGAGGAACACTGAAGCGGTCTTT. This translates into CASSYSGRRNTEAVF.

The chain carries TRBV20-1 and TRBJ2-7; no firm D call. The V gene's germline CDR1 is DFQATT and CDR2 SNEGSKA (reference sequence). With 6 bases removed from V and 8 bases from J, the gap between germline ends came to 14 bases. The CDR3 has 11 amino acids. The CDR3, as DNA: TGCAGTGCAGTCGGGTCAACGCAGCAGTACTTC. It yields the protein CSAVGSTQQYF.